These 31 T cell receptor beta chains share one sample of origin, sequenced in a study of response to subunit inactivated influenza vaccine. In TCRdb, the RT-PCR reads were re-called with MiXCR into one record per CDR3 protein. The profile shows 500,000 to 600,000 distinct CDR3 sequences, approximately 7.6% of them singletons. The input for sequencing was PBMCs from blood, taken roughly 24 months after vaccination. All receptors derive from a man in his fifties or sixties who received an inactivated influenza vaccine.

The chain links TRBV11-2 to TRBJ2-6, with D possibly matching TRBD1 (6 bases). The CDR3 loop spans 19 amino acids. V was clipped by 6 bases and J by 0 bases, with 21 bases between them. Germline CDR1 and CDR2: SGHAT and FQNNGV. This CDR3 is CASRAPGQKRSSGANVLTF. The CDR3 DNA sequence: TGTGCCAGCAGAGCCCCCGGACAGAAAAGAAGCTCTGGGGCCAACGTCCTGACTTTC.

This clonotype was counted only a few times. The CDR3 reads CASSLAPTRTNQPQHF. The CDR3 coding sequence is TGTGCCAGCAGCTTGGCCCCAACACGGACGAATCAGCCCCAGCATTTT. The V gene is TRBV5-5, the J gene TRBJ1-5, with no clear D. V gave up 0 bases and J gave up 4 bases, with 14 bases separating them. CDR1 is SGHKS and CDR2 is YYEKEE in the germline V gene (reference sequence). The CDR3 contains 16 residues.

Many counts were recorded for this clonotype. The rearrangement joins TRBV5-1 to TRBJ2-5; 8 positions match TRBD2. V was clipped by 0 bases and J by 1 base; unmatched bases: 5. The CDR3 sequence is 16 residues long. Germline V CDR1 and CDR2: SGHRS, YFSETQ. The CDR3 sequence: CASSLGSSGVQETQYF. DNA for the CDR3: TGCGCCAGCAGCTTGGGTAGTAGCGGGGTCCAAGAGACCCAGTACTTC.

This clonotype was seen a handful of times. V usage is TRBV11-2 and J usage is TRBJ2-1, with a possible D match to TRBD1 (6 bases). The germline CDR1 and CDR2 sequences are SGHAT and FQNNGV. This CDR3 is 15 amino acids long. V gave up 6 bases and J gave up 7 bases, with 19 bases separating them. The CDR3 reads CASSLSIHRENEQFF. CDR3 in DNA: TGTGCCAGCAGTCTTTCGATTCACAGGGAGAATGAGCAGTTCTTC.

In its sample, this clonotype was seen a few times. This chain uses TRBV12-5 with TRBJ2-5, with D perhaps TRBD2 (5 bases). With 0 bases removed from V and 7 bases from J, the gap between germline ends came to 9 bases. The CDR3 spans 13 residues. Per germline, CDR1 LGHNT and CDR2 FRNRAP. CDR3: CASGLVGGGTQYF. The CDR3 DNA sequence: TGTGCTAGTGGTTTGGTAGGAGGAGGGACCCAGTACTTC.

This clonotype was seen more than once but under ten times. The gene calls are TRBV20-1 and TRBJ1-5; 10 positions agree with TRBD1. The CDR3 loop spans 15 amino acids. CDR1 DFQATT and CDR2 SNEGSKA come from the germline V gene (reference sequence). V gave up 2 bases and J gave up 4 bases; unmatched junction bases: 5. The CDR3 is CSARRPGQGNQPQHF. CDR3 coding DNA: TGCAGTGCTAGAAGGCCGGGACAGGGGAATCAGCCCCAGCATTTT.

The sample holds a few counts of this clonotype. The chain uses TRBV5-1 and TRBJ1-4, with TRBD1 as a possible D gene (6 bases). V lost 3 bases, J lost 5 bases, and 20 bases lay in between. In germline, CDR1 is SGHRS, CDR2 YFSETQ. The CDR3 contains 17 residues. CDR3 in amino acids: CASSSNPLTGRNEKLFF. The CDR3, as DNA: TGCGCCAGCAGCTCCAATCCTTTGACAGGACGAAATGAAAAACTGTTTTTT.

This clonotype was detected a few times. V gene TRBV6-1 combines with J gene TRBJ2-7; D may be TRBD2 (6 bases). This CDR3 region has 18 residues. V was pared by 1 base and J by 3 bases, with 22 bases between. Germline-derived CDR1 and CDR2 are MNHNS and SASEGT. The CDR3 protein is CASSEGRLAYPLYYEQYF. CDR3 in DNA: TGTGCCAGCAGTGAAGGTCGGCTAGCGTACCCCCTCTACTACGAGCAGTACTTC.

This clonotype was recorded at least ten times. The CDR3 loop reads CASSLMTGSSYEQYF. The CDR3 bases are TGTGCCAGCTCACTGATGACAGGGAGTTCCTACGAGCAGTACTTC. The chain has TRBV18 and TRBJ2-7, with 7 bases aligning to TRBD1. Germline CDR1 is KGHSH and CDR2 is LQKENI. The CDR3 spans 15 residues. V lost 4 bases and J lost 1; bases outside the gene matches: 7. The variable domain in full, completed from reference TRBV18 and TRBJ2-7, reads NAGVMQNPRHLVRRRGQEARLRCSPMKGHSHVYWYRQLPEEGLKFMVYLQKENIIDESGMPKERFSAEFPKEGPSILRIQQVVRGDSAAYFCASSLMTGSSYEQYFGPGTRLTVT.

The J gene is TRBJ2-7, the V gene TRBV7-2; a possible D gene is TRBD1 (6 bases). Trimming took 6 bases from V and 7 from J, leaving 16 bases between them. CDR1 and CDR2 (germline): SGHTA, FQGNSA. The CDR3 has 13 residues. CDR3: CASSLSDRKEQYF. The CDR3 nucleotides read TGTGCCAGCAGTCTATCCGACAGGAAAGAGCAGTACTTC. The full variable domain, its missing parts supplied by reference TRBV7-2 and TRBJ2-7, is GAGVSQSPSNKVTEKGKDVELRCDPISGHTALYWYRQSLGQGLEFLIYFQGNSAPDKSGLPSDRFSAERTGGSVSTLTIQRTQQEDSAVYLCASSLSDRKEQYFGPGTRLTVT.

Worth noting for this clonotype: A read error may explain this, as a much larger clone is one base away. The chain carries TRBV5-8 and TRBJ2-1; TRBD2 might be the D (6 bases). Germline CDR1 and CDR2: SGHTS and YDEGEE. This CDR3 comprises 16 residues. The CDR3 region is CASGLDPKRAGNEQFF. In nucleotides, the CDR3 is TGTGCCAGCGGCTTGGACCCTAAAAGGGCGGGGAATGAGCAGTTCTTC.

Ten or more counts support this clonotype. The V gene is TRBV15, the J gene TRBJ2-3; 7 nucleotides match TRBD2. The germline CDR1 and CDR2 sequences are LNHNV and YYDKDF (reference sequence). V shed 1 base, J shed 4 bases, and the junction held 2 bases outside the gene matches. The CDR3 length is 14 residues. CDR3 nucleotide sequence: TGTGCCACCAGCAGAGGGACTAGGTCAGATACGCAGTATTTT. Translating gives CATSRGTRSDTQYF.

This clonotype was recorded a few times. The CDR3 nucleotides are TGCAGTGCTAGAGATGGGACGGGTCAGATCCTGTACTTC. Protein: CSARDGTGQILYF. The V call is TRBV20-1, the J call TRBJ2-7, with D tentatively TRBD1 or TRBD2 (5 bases each). The CDR3 has 13 residues. V lost 0 bases and J lost 12, with 18 bases in between. The V gene's germline CDR1 is DFQATT and CDR2 SNEGSKA (reference sequence).

This clonotype was found many times. The chain has TRBV5-1 and TRBJ2-7; D might be TRBD1 or TRBD2, each matching 5 bases. V was cut by 4 bases and J by 6 bases, with 17 bases left in between. This CDR3 has 14 residues. Per the germline V gene, CDR1 is SGHRS and CDR2 is YFSETQ. The CDR3 region has the DNA TGCGCCAGCAGCATTGGGACGGCTCGGGCCGAGCAGTACTTC. Protein sequence: CASSIGTARAEQYF.

This clonotype showed up just a few times. The chain links TRBV21-1 to TRBJ2-2; no DNA check was done on the table's D call, TRBD1. TRBV21-1 is an annotated pseudogene. This CDR3 comprises 16 residues. The CDR3 reads CASSSWTGFITGELFF. CDR3 in DNA: TGTGCCAGCAGCAGCTGGACAGGGTTCATAACCGGGGAGCTGTTTTTT.

This clonotype was detected ten times or more. The J gene is TRBJ1-5, the V gene TRBV4-3, with 8 bases identical to TRBD1. Trimming took 1 base from V and 7 from J; bases not matched to a gene: 9. The CDR3 length is 16 residues. CDR1 LGHNA and CDR2 YSLEER come from the germline V gene. DNA of the CDR3: TGCGCCAGCAGCCAAGTCCACGGACAGGGAGGCCAGCCCCAGCATTTT. Translation: CASSQVHGQGGQPQHF.

This clonotype was recorded at least ten times. V is TRBV9 and J is TRBJ2-2, with D possibly TRBD1 on 6 matching bases. This CDR3 is built from 18 residues. CDR1 SGDLS and CDR2 YYNGEE come from the germline V gene. V dropped 4 bases and J dropped 1 base, with 20 bases sitting between them. CDR3 amino acids: CASSPHGLDSLNTGELFF. The CDR3 coding sequence is TGTGCCAGCAGCCCACATGGGTTGGACAGTCTGAACACCGGGGAGCTGTTTTTT.

The rearrangement joins TRBV4-2 to TRBJ2-5; D is possibly TRBD2 (6 bases). Deletions cut 0 bases from V and 13 bases from J, with 12 bases between. The CDR3 is 12 amino acids. In germline, CDR1 is LGHNA, CDR2 YNFKEQ. The CDR3 sequence: CASSQDASAMYF. In DNA form, the CDR3 reads TGTGCCAGCAGCCAAGATGCTAGCGCTATGTACTTC.

This clonotype appeared many times. The rearrangement joins TRBV29-1 to TRBJ2-7; tentative D call: TRBD1 (5 bases). The CDR3 runs 13 residues. The ends were cut back, 4 bases at V and 0 bases at J, with 10 bases in the middle. The germline CDR1 and CDR2 sequences are SQVTM and ANQGSEA. In DNA form, the CDR3 reads TGCAGCGTTGTTGGAGACAGCTCCTACGAGCAGTACTTC. As protein: CSVVGDSSYEQYF.

The sample holds a few counts of this clonotype. This chain joins TRBV20-1 and TRBJ2-2, with a possible D match to TRBD2 (6 bases). Germline V gene data show CDR1 as DFQATT and CDR2 as SNEGSKA (reference sequence). The CDR3 consists of 15 residues. V lost 2 bases and J 2 bases, leaving 12 bases between the germline ends. The CDR3 is CSARRRGLNTGELFF. The CDR3 DNA is TGCAGTGCTAGACGAAGGGGACTCAACACCGGGGAGCTGTTTTTT.

The rearrangement links TRBV27 to TRBJ2-3, with 8 positions matching TRBD2. The CDR3 contains 14 residues. Losses at the gene ends were 6 bases for V and 5 bases for J; bases not matched to a gene: 7. Germline V lookup: CDR1 MNHEY, CDR2 SMNVEV (reference sequence). Written as DNA, the CDR3 is TGTGCCAGCAGCCAAGGACTAGCTAGAGATACGCAGTATTTT. It specifies CASSQGLARDTQYF.

The sample holds many counts of this clonotype. This chain uses TRBV6-1 with TRBJ2-7; D unresolved. CDR3 size: 11 residues. V was shortened by 8 bases and J by 7 bases, with 12 bases between the two germline ends. Looked up from germline, CDR1 is MNHNS and CDR2 is SASEGT. The CDR3 protein is CASLLGPEQYF. The DNA for the CDR3 is TGTGCCAGCCTTTTAGGTCCGGAGCAGTACTTC.

This clonotype appeared many times. The gene calls are TRBV7-2 and TRBJ2-1; 7 nucleotides match TRBD1. This CDR3 has 14 amino acids. Germline loops: CDR1 SGHTA, CDR2 FQGNSA. Germline trimming cut 4 bases from V and 4 bases from J; bases unmatched to any gene: 4. The CDR3 is CASSSDRVYNEQFF. The CDR3 DNA reads TGTGCCAGCAGCTCCGACAGGGTATACAATGAGCAGTTCTTC.

The V gene is TRBV6-2 or TRBV6-3, the J gene TRBJ1-6, with D maybe TRBD1 (5 bases). CDR1 is MNHEY and CDR2 is SVGEGT in the germline V gene. V shed 2 bases and J shed 8 bases, with 13 bases lying between them. This CDR3 comprises 15 residues. The CDR3 bases are TGTGCCAGCAGTTACCGTCTCCAGGGATATTCACCCCTCCACTTT. Its translation is CASSYRLQGYSPLHF.

This clonotype was recorded many times. The chain recombines TRBV12-3 or TRBV12-4 with TRBJ2-5; D not certain. With 1 base removed from V and 7 bases from J, the gap between germline ends came to 13 bases. The CDR3 consists of 14 residues. The CDR3 sequence is CASSLGGSPGTQYF. The DNA for the CDR3 is TGTGCCAGCAGTTTAGGCGGATCTCCGGGGACCCAGTACTTC.

This clonotype was seen ten or more times. The rearrangement joins TRBV20-1 to TRBJ2-7; D may correspond to TRBD1 or TRBD2 (6 bases each). V lost 5 bases to trimming and J lost 3 bases, with 17 bases between them. The CDR3 runs to 14 residues. CDR1 is DFQATT, CDR2 SNEGSKA, per germline (reference sequence). CDR3 sequence: CSAPNVRGHYEQYF. CDR3 nucleotides: TGCAGTGCTCCCAACGTCCGGGGGCACTACGAGCAGTACTTC.

Ten or more counts support this clonotype. The chain recombines TRBV13 with TRBJ2-5, with 7 bases that match TRBD1. CDR3 size: 14 residues. Germline values: CDR1 PRHDT, CDR2 FYEKMQ (reference sequence). V was pared by 1 base and J by 4 bases, with 3 bases of the junction left unmatched. The CDR3 coding sequence is TGTGCCAGCAGCTTAGAGGGACAGAGAGAGACCCAGTACTTC. It is translated as CASSLEGQRETQYF.

This clonotype was observed at least ten times. The V gene is TRBV7-9, the J gene TRBJ2-3; D is unclear. The V gene's germline CDR1 is SEHNR and CDR2 FQNEAQ (reference sequence). The CDR3 is made up of 12 amino acids. Deletions cut 4 bases from V and 6 bases from J, with 8 bases between. The CDR3 DNA reads TGTGCCAGCAGCTCAGTTGTGGATACGCAGTATTTT. Amino acids: CASSSVVDTQYF.

This clonotype was recorded many times. This sequence joins TRBV7-2 and TRBJ2-2; D ambiguous. The CDR3 is 16 amino acids. Per the germline V gene, CDR1 is SGHTA and CDR2 is FQGNSA. With 0 bases removed from V and 2 bases from J, the gap between germline ends came to 10 bases. The CDR3 loop is CASSLALNINTGELFF. CDR3 DNA: TGTGCCAGCAGCTTAGCGCTTAACATAAACACCGGGGAGCTGTTTTTT.

This clonotype was counted between two and nine times. The V gene is TRBV9, the J gene TRBJ2-1; TRBD2 aligns across 9 bases. Germline V gene lookup returns CDR1 SGDLS and CDR2 YYNGEE. V shed 1 base, J shed 6 bases, and the junction held 5 bases outside the gene matches. The CDR3 spans 15 residues. This CDR3 reads CASSVWASGTNEQFF. The CDR3 DNA follows: TGTGCCAGCAGCGTATGGGCTAGCGGGACCAATGAGCAGTTCTTC.

This clonotype was found a few times. This chain joins TRBV27 and TRBJ2-1; 12 nucleotides align to TRBD2. CDR1 is MNHEY and CDR2 is SMNVEV in the germline V gene (reference sequence). The CDR3 contains 17 residues. V trimming: 0 bases; J trimming: 3 bases; junction bases outside the gene matches: 3. CDR3 DNA sequence: TGTGCCAGCAGTTTATCGAGGACTAGCGGGATCTACAATGAGCAGTTCTTC. It codes for CASSLSRTSGIYNEQFF.